One sample yielded the 12 T cell receptor beta chains listed below, sequenced in a study of T cells in Graves' hyperthyroidism and ophthalmopathy (dated by TCRdb to about 2019). The library came from multiplex PCR. The sequencing machine was an Illumina HiSeq 2000. The TCR beta CDR3 regions were amplified from RNA transcripts. The TCR CDR3 was subjected to a first round of RT-PCR using the HTBI primer set and the Qiagen OneStep RT-PCR kit. The public reads were reanalyzed by TCRdb: fastp trimming at Q25, MiXCR alignment, in-frame beta chains only. Each entry merges the rows of one CDR3 protein and shows their most common DNA and genes. The sample table records under 450,000 distinct CDR3 sequences; 15% to 19% of these occur just once. The leading ten clones occupy roughly 7.7% of the sample. Sample: blood. These receptors all stem from a young woman with Graves' hyperthyroidism.

This clonotype was picked up many times. The rearrangement joins TRBV11-3 to TRBJ2-1; D is ambiguous. CDR1 is SGHNT, CDR2 YENEEA, per germline. This CDR3 is 13 amino acids long. Trimming left V 3 bases short and J 6 bases short, with 9 bases between. CDR3 sequence reads: CASSFQETNEQFF. DNA of the CDR3: TGTGCCAGCAGCTTCCAAGAGACCAATGAGCAGTTCTTC.

This clonotype showed up many times. The gene calls are TRBV9 and TRBJ2-2, with D perhaps matching TRBD1 (5 bases). The CDR3 has 15 amino acids. Germline CDR1 and CDR2: SGDLS and YYNGEE. The germline V and J ends were trimmed by 2 bases and 5 bases, with 13 bases remaining between them. CDR3 DNA sequence: TGTGCCAGCAGCGTCGTCTCAGGGTTTACCGGGGAGCTGTTTTTT. Protein sequence: CASSVVSGFTGELFF.

This clonotype occurred many times. This chain uses TRBV5-6 with TRBJ1-2, with D unresolved. The CDR3 length is 15 residues. The germline CDR1 and CDR2 sequences are SGHDT and YYEEEE. Deletions cut 2 bases from V and 4 bases from J, with 15 bases between. The CDR3 DNA sequence: TGTGCCAGCAGCTTAGGGCAGGCGACGATCTATGGCTACACCTTC. As protein: CASSLGQATIYGYTF.

This sequence joins TRBV14 and TRBJ2-3, with TRBD2 as a possible D gene (5 bases). The CDR3 consists of 15 residues. In germline, CDR1 is SGHDN, CDR2 FVKESK. V lost 2 bases, J lost 6 bases, and 15 bases lay in between. The CDR3 DNA follows: TGTGCCAGCAGCCAAAACCCAGGACTGCCCGATACGCAGTATTTT. Protein: CASSQNPGLPDTQYF.

This clonotype was observed at least ten times. This chain links TRBV12-3 or TRBV12-4 with TRBJ2-1, with D possibly being TRBD1 (6 bases). The V end was cut by 5 bases, the J end by 3 bases, with 14 bases between. CDR3 length equals 15 residues. The CDR3 here is CASSHPGHNYNEQFF. As DNA, the CDR3 is TGTGCCAGCAGTCATCCGGGACATAACTACAATGAGCAGTTCTTC.

A few counts support this clonotype. The rearrangement joins TRBV7-2 to TRBJ2-5; perhaps D is TRBD1 or TRBD2 (5 bases each). Germline V gene lookup returns CDR1 SGHTA and CDR2 FQGNSA. V gave up 5 bases and J gave up 7 bases, with 17 bases separating them. CDR3 size: 14 residues. The CDR3 reads CASSVQTSGTTQYF. Written as DNA, the CDR3 is TGTGCCAGCAGCGTACAAACTAGTGGGACGACCCAGTACTTC.

The chain uses TRBV7-9 and TRBJ2-2, with TRBD1 matching over 10 bases. The CDR3 runs to 14 residues. J lost 3 bases, V lost 6 bases, and 1 base had no gene match. Germline CDR1 reads SEHNR; CDR2 reads FQNEAQ (reference sequence). CDR3 nucleotide sequence: TGTGCCAGCAGGGGGACAGGGGACACCGGGGAGCTGTTTTTT. Amino acid sequence: CASRGTGDTGELFF. Drawing the rest from reference TRBV7-9 and TRBJ2-2, the complete variable domain is DTGVSQNPRHKITKRGQNVTFRCDPISEHNRLYWYRQTLGQGPEFLTYFQNEAQLEKSRLLSDRFSAERPKGSFSTLEIQRTEQGDSAMYLCASRGTGDTGELFFGEGSRLTVL.

In its sample, this clonotype was seen many times. The chain joins TRBV10-3 to TRBJ1-5, with TRBD1 as a possible D gene (6 bases). V shed 0 bases and J shed 9 bases, with 12 bases lying between them. The length of the CDR3 is 14 residues. From germline, CDR1 is ENHRY and CDR2 SYGVKD. CDR3 residues: CAISESGGQGPQHF. The CDR3, as DNA: TGTGCCATCAGTGAGTCGGGGGGGCAGGGGCCCCAGCATTTT.

The count of this clonotype is one. Its ends do not fully match the called genes, so a read error is possible. J is TRBJ1-3 and V is TRBV7-8; the match to TRBD1 covers 12 bases. The germline CDR1 and CDR2 sequences are SGHVS and FQNEAQ. This CDR3 has 17 residues. CDR3 loop: CASSESPGQGARNTIYF. CDR3 DNA: TGCGCCAGCAGCGAGTCCCCGGGACAGGGGGCTAGAAACACCATATATTTT.

This clonotype came up many times. The chain recombines TRBV2 with TRBJ2-1; D perhaps matches TRBD1 (5 bases). Deletions cut 11 bases from V and 0 bases from J, with 8 bases between. The V gene's germline CDR1 is SNHLY and CDR2 FYNNEI. The CDR3 consists of 12 residues. The CDR3 region is CACQGSYNEQFF. CDR3 bases: TGTGCCTGCCAGGGCTCCTACAATGAGCAGTTCTTC.

The rearrangement joins TRBV28 to TRBJ2-7; D ambiguous. The V end lost 10 bases, the J end lost 0 bases, and 7 bases lay between the germline ends. The V gene's germline CDR1 is MDHEN and CDR2 SYDVKM. The CDR3 is 11 amino acids. CDR3 DNA sequence: TGTGCCACAGATAGCTCCTACGAGCAGTACTTC. This sequence encodes CATDSSYEQYF.

This clonotype was observed a handful of times. CDR3 in DNA: TGTGCCACCAGTGAAAGGTTTAACACCGGGGAGCTGTTTTTT. Its protein product is CATSERFNTGELFF. The chain employs TRBV24-1 and TRBJ2-2; D is unclear. CDR1 and CDR2 from the germline V gene are KGHDR and SFDVKD. V was trimmed by 4 bases and J by 2 bases, leaving 7 bases between them. CDR3 length equals 14 residues.